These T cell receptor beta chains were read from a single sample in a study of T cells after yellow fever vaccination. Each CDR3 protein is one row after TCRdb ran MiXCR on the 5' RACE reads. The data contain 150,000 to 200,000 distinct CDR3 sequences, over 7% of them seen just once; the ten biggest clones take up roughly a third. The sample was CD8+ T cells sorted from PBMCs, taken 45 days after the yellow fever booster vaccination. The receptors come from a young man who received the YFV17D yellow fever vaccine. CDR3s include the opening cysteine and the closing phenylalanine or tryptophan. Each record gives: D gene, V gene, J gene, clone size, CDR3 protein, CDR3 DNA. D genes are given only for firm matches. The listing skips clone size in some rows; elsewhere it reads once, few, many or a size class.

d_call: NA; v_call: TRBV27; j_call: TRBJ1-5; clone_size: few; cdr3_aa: CASSLLGENQPQHF; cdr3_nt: TGTGCCAGCAGTTTACTGGGGGAAAATCAGCCCCAGCATTTT
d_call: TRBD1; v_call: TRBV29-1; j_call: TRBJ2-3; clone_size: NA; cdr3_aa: CSVEDEWRSEQGPLTDTQYF; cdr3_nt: TGCAGCGTTGAAGATGAGTGGAGGTCGGAACAGGGGCCCCTCACAGATACGCAGTATTTT
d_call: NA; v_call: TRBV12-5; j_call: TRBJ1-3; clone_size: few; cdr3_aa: CASGSIGGTGNTIYF; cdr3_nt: TGTGCTAGTGGCTCGATAGGGGGAACTGGAAACACCATATATTTT
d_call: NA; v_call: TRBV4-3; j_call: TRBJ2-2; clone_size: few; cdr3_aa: CASSPGTGELFF; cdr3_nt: TGCGCCAGCAGTCCGGGGACCGGGGAGCTGTTTTTT
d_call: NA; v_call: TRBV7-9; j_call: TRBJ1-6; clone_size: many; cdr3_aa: CASSLGAGVVSPLHF; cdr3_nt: TGTGCCAGCAGCTTAGGTGCAGGGGTGGTATCACCCCTCCACTTT
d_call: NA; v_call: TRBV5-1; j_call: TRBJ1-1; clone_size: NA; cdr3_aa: CASSFGANGAFF; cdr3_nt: TGCGCCAGCAGCTTCGGAGCAAATGGAGCTTTCTTT
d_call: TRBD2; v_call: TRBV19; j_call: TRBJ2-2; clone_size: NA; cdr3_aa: CASSTASGDYTGELFF; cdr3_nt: TGTGCCAGTAGTACGGCTAGCGGGGATTACACCGGGGAGCTGTTTTTT
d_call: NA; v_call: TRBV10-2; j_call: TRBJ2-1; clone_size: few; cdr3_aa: CASMFLGTGNEQFF; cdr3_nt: TGCGCCAGCATGTTTCTGGGGACGGGAAATGAGCAGTTCTTC
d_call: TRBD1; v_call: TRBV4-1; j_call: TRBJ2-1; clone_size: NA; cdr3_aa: CASSHPTGGGDNNEQFF; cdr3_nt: TGCGCCAGCAGCCACCCGACAGGGGGGGGGGACAACAATGAGCAGTTCTTC
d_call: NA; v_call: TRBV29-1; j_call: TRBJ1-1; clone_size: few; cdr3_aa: CSVAPSGGNTEAFF; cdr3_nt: TGCAGCGTTGCCCCTTCAGGTGGGAACACTGAAGCTTTCTTT
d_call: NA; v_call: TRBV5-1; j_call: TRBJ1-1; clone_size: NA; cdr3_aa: CASSREGRDRGPDTEAFF; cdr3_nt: TGCGCCAGCAGCCGAGAGGGCCGGGACCGCGGGCCGGACACTGAAGCTTTCTTT
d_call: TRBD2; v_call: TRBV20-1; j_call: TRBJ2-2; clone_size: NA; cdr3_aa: CSARETSLGLAGGHLLANTGELFF; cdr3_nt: TGCAGTGCTAGAGAGACTTCTCTGGGTCTAGCGGGGGGTCACCTCCTCGCGAACACCGGGGAGCTGTTTTTT
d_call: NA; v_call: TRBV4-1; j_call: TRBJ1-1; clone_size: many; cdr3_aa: CASSPREGRNEAFF; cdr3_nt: TGCGCCAGCAGCCCTCGTGAAGGGCGGAATGAAGCTTTCTTT
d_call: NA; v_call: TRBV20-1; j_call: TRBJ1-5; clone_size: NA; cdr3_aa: CSARPPTQDYSNQPQHF; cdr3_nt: TGCAGTGCTAGACCCCCGACGCAAGATTATAGCAATCAGCCCCAGCATTTT
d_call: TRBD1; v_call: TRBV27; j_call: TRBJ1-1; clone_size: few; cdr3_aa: CASSQTGVNTEAFF; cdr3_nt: TGTGCCAGCAGTCAGACAGGGGTGAACACTGAAGCTTTCTTT
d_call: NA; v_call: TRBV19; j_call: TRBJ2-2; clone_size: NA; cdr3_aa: CASSPSRANTGELFF; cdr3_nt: TGTGCCAGTAGCCCGTCCAGGGCGAACACCGGGGAGCTGTTTTTT
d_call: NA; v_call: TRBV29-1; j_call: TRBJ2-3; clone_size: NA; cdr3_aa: CSSSRELSTDTQYF; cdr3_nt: TGCAGCTCCTCTAGAGAACTTTCCACAGATACGCAGTATTTT
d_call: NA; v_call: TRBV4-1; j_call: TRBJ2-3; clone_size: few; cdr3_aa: CASSQADSVGTDTQYF; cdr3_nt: TGCGCCAGCAGCCAGGCGGACTCCGTTGGGACAGATACGCAGTATTTT
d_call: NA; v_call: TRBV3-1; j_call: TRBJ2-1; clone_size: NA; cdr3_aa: CASSGGTEQFF; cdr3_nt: TGTGCCAGCAGCGGCGGGACTGAGCAGTTCTTC
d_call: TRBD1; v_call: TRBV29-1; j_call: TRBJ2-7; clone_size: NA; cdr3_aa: CSVWGQGGNEQYF; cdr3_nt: TGCAGCGTATGGGGACAGGGTGGGAACGAGCAGTACTTC
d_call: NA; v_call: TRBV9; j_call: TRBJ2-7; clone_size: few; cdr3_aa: CASSVMAGAHQEQYF; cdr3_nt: TGTGCCAGCAGCGTAATGGCAGGGGCACATCAGGAGCAGTACTTC
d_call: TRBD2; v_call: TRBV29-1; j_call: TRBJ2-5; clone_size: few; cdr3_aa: CSVEDRLAGGHTETQYF; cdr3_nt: TGCAGCGTTGAAGATCGACTAGCGGGGGGCCACACAGAGACCCAGTACTTC
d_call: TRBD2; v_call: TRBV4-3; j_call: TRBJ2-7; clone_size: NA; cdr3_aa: CASSQELAGLEEQYF; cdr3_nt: TGCGCCAGCAGCCAGGAACTAGCGGGGCTAGAGGAGCAGTACTTC
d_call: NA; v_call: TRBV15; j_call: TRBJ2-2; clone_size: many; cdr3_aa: CATSVHRTGTGELFF; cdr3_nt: TGTGCCACCAGCGTCCACAGGACTGGGACCGGGGAGCTGTTTTTT
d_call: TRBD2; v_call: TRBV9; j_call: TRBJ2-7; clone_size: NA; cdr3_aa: CASSVSGGNFEQYF; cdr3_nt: TGTGCCAGCAGCGTTAGCGGGGGGAACTTCGAGCAGTACTTC
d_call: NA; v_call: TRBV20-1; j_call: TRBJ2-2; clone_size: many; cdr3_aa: CSAREVNENTGELFF; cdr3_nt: TGCAGTGCTAGAGAGGTGAATGAGAACACCGGGGAGCTGTTTTTT
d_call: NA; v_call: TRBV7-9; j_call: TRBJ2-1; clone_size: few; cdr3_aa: CASSSPGDSYNEQFF; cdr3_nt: TGTGCCAGCAGCTCACCAGGGGACTCCTACAATGAGCAGTTCTTC
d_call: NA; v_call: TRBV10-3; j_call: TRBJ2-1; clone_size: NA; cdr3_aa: CAISDNADQGSNEQFF; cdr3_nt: TGTGCCATCAGTGATAACGCCGACCAGGGAAGCAATGAGCAGTTCTTC
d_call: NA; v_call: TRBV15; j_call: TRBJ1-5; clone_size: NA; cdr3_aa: CATSRDRYSNQPQHF; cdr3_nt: TGTGCCACCAGCAGAGATAGGTATAGCAATCAGCCCCAGCATTTT
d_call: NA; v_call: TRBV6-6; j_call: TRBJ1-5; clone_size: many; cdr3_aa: CASSNSQPQHF; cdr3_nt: TGTGCCAGCAGTAACTCTCAGCCCCAGCATTTT
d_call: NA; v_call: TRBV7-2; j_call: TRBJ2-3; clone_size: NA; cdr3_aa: CASSLRPGLFEEDTQYF; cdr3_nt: TGTGCCAGCAGCTTAAGGCCGGGGTTGTTTGAGGAAGATACGCAGTATTTT
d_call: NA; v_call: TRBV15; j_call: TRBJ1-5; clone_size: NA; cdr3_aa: CATSRAGQPQHF; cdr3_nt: TGTGCCACCAGCAGAGCGGGGCAGCCCCAGCATTTT